The rows below give T cell receptor beta chains drawn from one sample of a study of shared clonotypes between healthy human individuals. This table comes from immunoSEQ multiplex PCR, and its TCRdb copy is limited to in-frame clones, with some not included. The repertoire holds 2 million to 2.5 million clones, with approximately 95% as singletons. Sequences were obtained from naive CD4+ T cells from PBMCs. These receptors were taken from a man aged 18-30 years in good health. Some clones in this sample may be carry-over from other donors' samples. Each CDR3 is given with its conserved first and last residue.

14,TRBV5-1,TRBJ1-1,CASSRPASNTEAFF
13,TRBV18,TRBJ2-3,CASCTGTTDTQYF
16,TRBV7-9,TRBJ1-5,CASSLSFTGKVQPQHF
19,TRBV27,TRBJ2-1,CASSLSSGIWTSGNNEQFF
14,TRBV25-1,TRBJ2-7,CASSGAGRSYEQYF
13,TRBV7-9,TRBJ1-4,CASSFFYGEKLFF
11,TRBV30,TRBJ1-1,CAWGADFEAFF
15,TRBV28,TRBJ1-5,CASSEQGGSNQPQHF
15,TRBV18,TRBJ2-7,CASSLSGDSAYEQYF
15,TRBV15,TRBJ2-7,CATSRVDRGLGEQYF
16,TRBV7-9,TRBJ2-1,CASSWTSGVQANEQFF
14,TRBV28,TRBJ1-2,CASLEHTGTYGYTF
16,TRBV15,TRBJ1-3,CATSRRRDSSGNTIYF
14,TRBV2,TRBJ2-7,CASTRQGDSYEQYF
17,TRBV27,TRBJ2-3,CASSPRFAGRVTDTQYF
14,TRBV7-2,TRBJ2-7,CASRPGQASYEQYF
16,TRBV5-1,TRBJ1-2,CASSLGSRPTNYGYTF
14,TRBV7-9,TRBJ1-2,CASSARDRGNGYTF
15,TRBV5-1,TRBJ2-1,CASSSANGQGGEQFF
16,TRBV7-9,TRBJ1-1,CASSLVDRDRVLEAFF
15,TRBV12-1,TRBJ2-1,CASSLMGDGVPEQFF
16,TRBV21-1,TRBJ1-1,CASSKVGTALNTEAFF
14,TRBV28,TRBJ2-7,CASSLSHRSYEQYF
14,TRBV11-2,TRBJ2-5,CASSPRPNQETQYF
14,TRBV5-5,TRBJ1-1,CASRLTGGNTEAFF
14,TRBV6-5,TRBJ2-7,CASRRTVGPYEQYF
14,TRBV2,TRBJ2-1,CASSRQGSYNEQFF
15,TRBV7-9,TRBJ1-4,CASSYAGQTNEKLFF
14,TRBV7-9,TRBJ1-1,CASSPGQVNTEAFF
13,TRBV6-5,TRBJ1-2,CASSVGVGVGYTF
15,TRBV5-1,TRBJ1-3,CASTRGGAGGNTIYF
16,TRBV5-1,TRBJ2-1,CASSSLGVAVGNEQFF
14,TRBV7-9,TRBJ2-7,CASSLTGGTYEQYF
14,TRBV19,TRBJ2-2,CASSIWANTGELFF
14,TRBV28,TRBJ1-1,CASRQRTFSTEAFF
15,TRBV7-9,TRBJ2-7,CASSQDGTGSREQYF
15,TRBV28,TRBJ2-6,CASSLRSFGANVLTF
15,TRBV4-1,TRBJ2-1,CASSRTSGHYNEQFF
16,TRBV5-8,TRBJ1-2,CASSLRVRLGNYGYTF
11,TRBV20-1,TRBJ2-5,CSATRGETQYF
16,TRBV25-1,TRBJ2-5,CASGGGAGETRETQYF
13,TRBV10-3,TRBJ1-5,CAISESRGQPQHF